This entry lists 31 T cell receptor beta chains sequenced from one sample in a study of shared T cell receptors in the human thymus. The method was immunoSEQ multiplex PCR; TCRdb's version includes in-frame clones alone and lacks a portion of them. The data contain 450,000 to 650,000 clones, about 84% of them seen just once; the ten biggest clones take up roughly 0.013%. A further study also used this sample, focusing on human thymus T cells.

Input material: thymocytes. The receptors were gathered from a boy under two years old with a congenital heart defect.

CDR3: CASSLTGDEQYF. DNA for the CDR3: TGTGCCAGCAGCTTGACAGGGGATGAGCAGTACTTC. The chain uses TRBV7-2 and TRBJ2-7; TRBD1 aligns across 8 bases. The CDR3 consists of 12 residues. V shed 3 bases, J shed 7 bases, and the junction held 2 bases outside the gene matches. Germline CDR1 is SGHTA and CDR2 is FQGNSA.

The chain has TRBV27 and TRBJ1-1; D possibly corresponds to TRBD1 (5 bases). The CDR3 extends over 15 amino acids. V was shortened by 2 bases and J by 0 bases, with 10 bases between the two germline ends. CDR1 and CDR2 (germline): MNHEY, SMNVEV (reference sequence). CDR3 coding DNA: TGTGCCAGCAGTTTAAGGTCAGGGCTGAACACTGAAGCTTTCTTT. This sequence encodes CASSLRSGLNTEAFF.

This CDR3 reads CASSSSSTGGPPASTDTQYF. The CDR3 DNA follows: TGTGCCAGCAGTTCCAGCTCGACAGGGGGACCCCCGGCTAGCACAGATACGCAGTATTTT. The rearrangement links TRBV2 to TRBJ2-3, with 9 positions matching TRBD1. The germline V gene encodes CDR1 SNHLY and CDR2 FYNNEI. The CDR3 is 20 amino acids. Trimming removed 5 bases from V and 0 bases from J; junction bases left unmatched: 18.

This chain uses TRBV28 with TRBJ2-1; 13 bases map to TRBD2. The CDR3 extends over 16 amino acids. Germline values: CDR1 MDHEN, CDR2 SYDVKM. V was pared by 5 bases and J by 12 bases, with 13 bases of the junction left unmatched. The CDR3 here is CASSRSTSGRSSRQFF. The CDR3 coding sequence is TGTGCCAGCAGTCGATCGACTAGCGGGAGGTCGAGTAGGCAGTTCTTC.

In DNA, the CDR3 is TGTGCCAGCAGTTACCGGGACAGTCGGGTTGAGAATGAAAAACTGTTTTTT. Its translation: CASSYRDSRVENEKLFF. The rearrangement joins TRBV28 to TRBJ1-4, with 7 bases that match TRBD1. Looked up from germline, CDR1 is MDHEN and CDR2 is SYDVKM. The CDR3 covers 17 residues. V was clipped by 4 bases and J by 5 bases; unmatched bases: 13.

About this clone: Within the sample, other DNA sequences also encode this same CDR3. This rearrangement joins TRBV6-5 to TRBJ2-2, with unresolved D. Deletions cut 4 bases from V and 8 bases from J, with 5 bases between. CDR3 length: 11 amino acids. Germline CDR1 and CDR2: MNHEY and SVGAGI. The CDR3 DNA follows: TGTGCCAGCAGTTTGACAGGGGAGCTGTTTTTT. Translation gives CASSLTGELFF.

The chain carries TRBV19 and TRBJ2-3; 7 bases are a match to TRBD2. The germline V gene has CDR1 LNHDA and CDR2 SQIVND (reference sequence). The CDR3 is made up of 15 amino acids. The V segment lost 3 bases and the J segment 1 base; nucleotides outside the gene matches: 4. The CDR3: CASSMLAGRTDTQYF. CDR3 coding DNA: TGTGCCAGTAGTATGTTAGCGGGTCGCACAGATACGCAGTATTTT. Filled out from reference TRBV19 and TRBJ2-3, the complete variable domain reads DGGITQSPKYLFRKEGQNVTLSCEQNLNHDAMYWYRQDPGQGLRLIYYSQIVNDFQKGDIAEGYSVSREKKESFPLTVTSAQKNPTAFYLCASSMLAGRTDTQYFGPGTRLTVL.

The table lists this clone with a count of one. The rearrangement uses TRBV6-4 and TRBJ1-4; D remains unclear. Germline CDR1 and CDR2: MRHNA and SNTAGT. There are 15 residues in the CDR3. Trimming removed 1 base at V and 8 bases at J, with 14 bases between. The CDR3 nucleotides are TGTGCCAGCAGTGACTTACAGCACAACGTGGAAAAACTGTTTTTT. Translated: CASSDLQHNVEKLFF.

The V and J genes are TRBV23-1 and TRBJ2-2; tentatively, D is TRBD1 (9 bases). TRBV23-1 is assigned to the ORF class and has an uncertain function. The CDR3 is made up of 17 amino acids. Trimming took off 4 bases at V and 4 bases at J, with 19 bases between the two ends. CDR3 bases: TGCGCCAGCAGTCCCGGGGGGGACAGGGTAAGCACCGGGGAGCTGTTTTTT. This gives the protein CASSPGGDRVSTGELFF.

The chain couples TRBV9 to TRBJ1-2, with 7 bases identical to TRBD1. Losses at the gene ends were 4 bases for V and 10 bases for J; bases not matched to a gene: 4. There are 11 residues in the CDR3. Germline V gene data show CDR1 as SGDLS and CDR2 as YYNGEE. The CDR3, as DNA: TGTGCCAGCAGCACCGGGACAGACTACACCTTC. Its translation is CASSTGTDYTF.

This chain uses TRBV6-1 with TRBJ2-1, with 10 bases identical to TRBD2. The germline V gene encodes CDR1 MNHNS and CDR2 SASEGT. This CDR3 contains 16 residues. Trimming removed 3 bases from V and 3 bases from J; junction bases left unmatched: 5. CDR3 bases: TGTGCCAGCAGTGAGATTAGCGGGAGGTGCTACAATGAGCAGTTCTTC. It specifies CASSEISGRCYNEQFF.

The chain carries TRBV4-3 and TRBJ2-5; D is perhaps TRBD2 (5 bases). This CDR3 is built from 17 residues. Trimming removed 0 bases from V and 2 bases from J, with 16 bases in between. Looked up from germline, CDR1 is LGHNA and CDR2 is YSLEER. The CDR3 reads CASSQESGSADQETQYF. The CDR3 nucleotides are TGCGCCAGCAGCCAAGAATCCGGGTCAGCGGATCAAGAGACCCAGTACTTC.

This clone was seen a handful of times. The V call is TRBV19, the J call TRBJ2-7; D gene unclear. Germline V gene lookup returns CDR1 LNHDA and CDR2 SQIVND (reference sequence). This CDR3 has 16 amino acids. V lost 5 bases and J 3 bases, leaving 20 bases between the germline ends. CDR3 in amino acids: CASSHGSGEAFYEQYF. The DNA of the CDR3 is TGTGCCAGTAGTCACGGGTCCGGTGAGGCCTTCTACGAGCAGTACTTC. The full variable domain, its missing parts supplied by reference TRBV19 and TRBJ2-7, is DGGITQSPKYLFRKEGQNVTLSCEQNLNHDAMYWYRQDPGQGLRLIYYSQIVNDFQKGDIAEGYSVSREKKESFPLTVTSAQKNPTAFYLCASSHGSGEAFYEQYFGPGTRLTVT.

This sequence joins TRBV4-1 and TRBJ2-4, with a tentative D call TRBD1 (6 bases). Trimming pared 4 bases from V and 0 bases from J, leaving 13 bases between. Per the germline V gene, CDR1 is MGHRA and CDR2 is YSYEKL. The CDR3 runs 16 residues. The CDR3 nucleotides read TGCGCCAGCAGCCCAGGGACACCAATAGCCAAAAACATTCAGTACTTC. This sequence encodes CASSPGTPIAKNIQYF.

This clone occurred a few times. The CDR3: CASSRKREGLGEQFF. The CDR3 DNA sequence: TGCGCCAGCAGCCGCAAGCGGGAGGGCCTTGGTGAGCAGTTCTTC. The gene calls are TRBV4-3 and TRBJ2-1; 10 bases line up with TRBD2. The CDR3 loop spans 15 amino acids. V gave up 4 bases and J gave up 9 bases; unmatched junction bases: 9. Looked up from germline, CDR1 is LGHNA and CDR2 is YSLEER.

CDR3: CASSYSYLTDTQYF. DNA of the CDR3: TGTGCCAGCAGCTATTCTTATCTCACAGATACGCAGTATTTT. This sequence joins TRBV5-6 and TRBJ2-3; no clear D gene. Germline loops: CDR1 SGHDT, CDR2 YYEEEE. This CDR3 is 14 amino acids long. V lost 3 bases to trimming and J lost 2 bases, with 10 bases between them.

This clone has just one count. J is TRBJ2-6 and V is TRBV4-3; perhaps TRBD1 as D (5 bases). Germline CDR1 LGHNA, CDR2 YSLEER. The length of the CDR3 is 17 residues. The germline V and J ends were trimmed by 2 bases and 2 bases, with 13 bases remaining between them. DNA of the CDR3: TGCGCCAGCAGCCAATCACCTGGGGCTCCTGGGGCCAACGTCCTGACTTTC. Translated: CASSQSPGAPGANVLTF.

The V call is TRBV4-1, the J call TRBJ2-7; the D is unclear. The germline V gene encodes CDR1 MGHRA and CDR2 YSYEKL. V was trimmed by 0 bases and J by 0 bases, leaving 12 bases between them. The CDR3 has 16 amino acids. The CDR3 nucleotides are TGCGCCAGCAGCCAAGAAGCCCCAGGAAGCTCCTACGAGCAGTACTTC. Protein: CASSQEAPGSSYEQYF.

This clone was counted a few times. The V gene is TRBV5-1, the J gene TRBJ2-1, with D possibly matching TRBD2 (5 bases). V was shortened by 0 bases and J by 2 bases, with 12 bases between the two germline ends. The CDR3 sequence is 16 residues long. Germline CDR1 is SGHRS and CDR2 is YFSETQ. The CDR3, as DNA: TGCGCCAGCAGCTTGGGGCTGTCCGGGGCCTACAATGAGCAGTTCTTC. It specifies CASSLGLSGAYNEQFF.

The chain combines TRBV21-1 with TRBJ1-1. TRBV21-1 is a documented pseudogene. This CDR3 contains 14 residues. CDR3 in amino acids: CASSRWGGHTEAFF. Written as DNA, the CDR3 is TGTGCCAGCAGCCGCTGGGGGGGGCACACTGAAGCTTTCTTT.

The V and J genes are TRBV5-4 and TRBJ2-2, with a tentative D call TRBD2 (6 bases). The CDR3 runs 18 residues. Germline V gives CDR1 SGHNT, CDR2 YYREEE (reference sequence). The V end lost 1 base, the J end lost 4 bases, and 20 bases lay between the germline ends. CDR3 DNA: TGTGCCAGCAGCTTGAGGCTTCGGGGCGGGAAGAGCACCGGGGAGCTGTTTTTT. Protein product: CASSLRLRGGKSTGELFF.

The V and J genes are TRBV7-2 and TRBJ2-7, with 10 positions matching TRBD2. Germline CDR1 is SGHTA and CDR2 is FQGNSA. The length of the CDR3 is 17 residues. J gave up 4 bases and V 5 bases, and 14 bases lay outside the gene matches. The CDR3 nucleotides are TGTGCCAGCAGCCGCGTCGGGCTAGCGGGAGAGTATTACGAGCAGTACTTC. This sequence encodes CASSRVGLAGEYYEQYF.

This clone was recorded only once. J is TRBJ1-2 and V is TRBV19, with D tentatively TRBD1 (6 bases). Trimming removed 3 bases at V and 1 base at J, with 18 bases between. The CDR3 has 17 amino acids. Per the germline V gene, CDR1 is LNHDA and CDR2 is SQIVND (reference sequence). CDR3 loop: CASSMYPGGAYNYGYTF. The CDR3 DNA sequence: TGTGCCAGTAGTATGTACCCGGGGGGGGCATATAACTATGGCTACACCTTC.

The genes are TRBV4-1 and TRBJ2-3; possibly TRBD1 for D (6 bases). The CDR3 is 16 residues long. V lost 3 bases and J 3 bases, leaving 16 bases between the germline ends. The germline gives CDR1 MGHRA, CDR2 YSYEKL. The CDR3 protein is CASSHWGKRGTDTQYF. CDR3 nucleotides: TGCGCCAGCAGCCACTGGGGGAAGAGGGGGACAGATACGCAGTATTTT.

V and J are TRBV30 and TRBJ2-7; TRBD2 matches at 7 bases. Germline V gene sequence: CDR1 GTSNPN, CDR2 SVGIG (reference sequence). The CDR3 loop spans 14 amino acids. The trim removed 4 bases at V and 6 bases at J, leaving 12 bases unmatched. The CDR3: CAWKVAGVFPEQYF. The CDR3 region has the DNA TGTGCCTGGAAGGTTGCGGGAGTGTTCCCCGAGCAGTACTTC.

The gene calls are TRBV4-3 and TRBJ2-1, with 10 positions matching TRBD2. J was trimmed by 1 base and V by 0 bases; bases with no gene match: 6. This CDR3 contains 18 residues. Per the germline V gene, CDR1 is LGHNA and CDR2 is YSLEER. Here the CDR3 DNA reads TGCGCCAGCAGCCAAGATCGTAAAGCGGGAGGGTCCTACAATGAGCAGTTCTTC. Its protein product is CASSQDRKAGGSYNEQFF.

This chain connects TRBV7-2 to TRBJ2-3; 14 bases match TRBD2. The CDR3 is 17 residues long. The V and J ends lost 5 bases and 5 bases, in that order; junction bases with no gene match: 9. CDR1 is SGHTA, CDR2 FQGNSA, per germline. The CDR3 DNA reads as TGTGCCAGCAGCCCCTGGGGAGGACTAGCGGGAGGAGATACGCAGTATTTT. Its protein product is CASSPWGGLAGGDTQYF.

The chain couples TRBV7-3 to TRBJ2-1; 10 nucleotides align to TRBD2. Germline CDR1 reads SGHTA; CDR2 reads FQGTGA. V shed 2 bases, J shed 4 bases, and the junction held 14 bases outside the gene matches. CDR3 length: 19 residues. The CDR3 reads CASSLSLPGRTSGYNEQFF. The CDR3 bases are TGTGCCAGCAGCTTATCCCTGCCAGGAAGGACTAGCGGTTACAATGAGCAGTTCTTC. Based on the CDR3 plus reference TRBV7-3 and TRBJ2-1, the full variable domain is GAGVSQTPSNKVTEKGKYVELRCDPISGHTALYWYRQSLGQGPEFLIYFQGTGAADDSGLPNDRFFAVRPEGSVSTLKIQRTERGDSAVYLCASSLSLPGRTSGYNEQFFGPGTRLTVL.

The V call is TRBV18, the J call TRBJ2-1, with 8 bases fitting TRBD2. V trimming: 1 base; J trimming: 9 bases; junction bases outside the gene matches: 5. In germline, CDR1 is KGHSH, CDR2 LQKENI. The CDR3 runs 14 residues. The CDR3 spells CASSPLAGSVEQFF. The CDR3 nucleotides read TGTGCCAGCTCACCACTAGCGGGATCCGTTGAGCAGTTCTTC.

V usage is TRBV28 and J usage is TRBJ1-5; 7 bases are shared with TRBD1. The CDR3 spans 15 residues. The V gene end was trimmed by 4 bases and the J gene end by 4 bases; junction bases not matched to a gene: 7. Germline V gene sequence: CDR1 MDHEN, CDR2 SYDVKM. CDR3 loop: CASSSPGTDNQPQHF. In DNA, the CDR3 is TGTGCCAGCAGTTCGCCCGGGACAGATAATCAGCCCCAGCATTTT.

This chain joins TRBV11-3 and TRBJ2-3, with TRBD2 matching 11 bases. The CDR3 runs to 20 residues. Germline assignment: CDR1 SGHNT and CDR2 YENEEA. Trimming cost V 5 bases and J 0 bases; bases outside gene matches: 16. The chain's CDR3 is CASSLGTSGSTSPSTDTQYF. DNA of the CDR3: TGTGCCAGCAGCCTAGGTACTAGCGGGAGTACTTCACCTAGCACAGATACGCAGTATTTT.